This TCR beta chain was profiled in a study of graft-versus-host responses after intestinal transplantation. General observations from the study: After transplant, early declines in HvG clones were associated with peak levels of circulating GvH clones.

As concerns this clone: Its target is not known.

Trimming shortened V by 0 bases and J by 3 bases, and 11 bases separated the two germline ends. CDR3 length equals 15 residues. Germline V gene data show CDR1 as SGHAT and CDR2 as FQNNGV. The repertoire was sequenced with immunoSEQ multiplex PCR; TCRdb's copy has only in-frame clones and lacks some. The repertoire holds 84,000 or so clones, with 80% to 95% as singletons. Sequences were derived from unstimulated CD4+ T cells sorted from spleen or lymph node cells, sampled before intestinal transplant. The chain is built from TRBV11-2 and TRBJ2-5; no clear D gene. This TCR derives from a human donor who received an intestinal transplant. The CDR3 DNA reads as TGTGCCAGCAGCTTAGATCTTTGGCGGAAAGAGACCCAGTACTTC. Translated, it gives CASSLDLWRKETQYF.